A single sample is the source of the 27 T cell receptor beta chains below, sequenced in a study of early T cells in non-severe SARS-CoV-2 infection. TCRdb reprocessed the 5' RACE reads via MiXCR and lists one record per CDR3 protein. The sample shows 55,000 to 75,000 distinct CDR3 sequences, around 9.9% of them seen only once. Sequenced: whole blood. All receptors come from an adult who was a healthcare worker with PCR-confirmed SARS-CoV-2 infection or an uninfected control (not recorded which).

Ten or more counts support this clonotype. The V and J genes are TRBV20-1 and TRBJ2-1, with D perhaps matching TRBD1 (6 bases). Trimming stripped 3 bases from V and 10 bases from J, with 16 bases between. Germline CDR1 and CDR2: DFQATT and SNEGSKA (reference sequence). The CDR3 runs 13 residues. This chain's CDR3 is CSARRSTGNEQFF. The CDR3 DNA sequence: TGCAGTGCTAGGCGGAGCACAGGGAACGAGCAGTTCTTC.

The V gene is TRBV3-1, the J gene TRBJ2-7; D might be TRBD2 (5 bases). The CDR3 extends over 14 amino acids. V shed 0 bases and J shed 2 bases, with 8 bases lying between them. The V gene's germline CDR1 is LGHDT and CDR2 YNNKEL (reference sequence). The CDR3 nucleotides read TGTGCCAGCAGCCAAGATTTCGGGACCTACGAGCAGTACTTC. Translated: CASSQDFGTYEQYF.

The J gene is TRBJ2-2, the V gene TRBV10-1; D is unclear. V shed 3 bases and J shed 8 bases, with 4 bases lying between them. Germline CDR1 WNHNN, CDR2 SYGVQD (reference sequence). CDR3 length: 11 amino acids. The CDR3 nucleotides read TGCGCCAGCAGTGACGGTGGGGAGCTGTTTTTT. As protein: CASSDGGELFF.

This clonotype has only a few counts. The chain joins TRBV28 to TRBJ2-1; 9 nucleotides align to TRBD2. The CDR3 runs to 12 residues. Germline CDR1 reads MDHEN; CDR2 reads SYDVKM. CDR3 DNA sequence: TGTGCGTCCGCGGGAGGGCCGGGTGAGCAGTTCTTC. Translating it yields CASAGGPGEQFF.

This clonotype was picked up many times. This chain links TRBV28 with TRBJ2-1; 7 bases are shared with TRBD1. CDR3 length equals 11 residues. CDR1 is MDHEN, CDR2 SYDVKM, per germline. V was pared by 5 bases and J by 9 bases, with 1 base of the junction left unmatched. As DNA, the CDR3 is TGTGCCAGCAGTAACAGGGGTGAGCAGTTCTTC. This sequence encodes CASSNRGEQFF.

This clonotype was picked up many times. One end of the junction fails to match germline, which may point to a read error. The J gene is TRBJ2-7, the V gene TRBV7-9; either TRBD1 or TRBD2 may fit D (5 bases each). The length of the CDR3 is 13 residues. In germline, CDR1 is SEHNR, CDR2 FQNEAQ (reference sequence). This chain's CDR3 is CASSSGTLGVYFF. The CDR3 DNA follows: TGTGCCAGCAGCTCCGGGACGCTAGGCGTTTACTTCTTC.

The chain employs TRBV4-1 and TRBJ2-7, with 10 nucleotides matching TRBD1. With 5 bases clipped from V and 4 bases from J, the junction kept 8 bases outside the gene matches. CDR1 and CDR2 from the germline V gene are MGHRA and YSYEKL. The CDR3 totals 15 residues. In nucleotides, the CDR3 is TGCGCCAGCAGCTCGACCCGGGACAGGGGTTACGAGCAGTACTTC. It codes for CASSSTRDRGYEQYF.

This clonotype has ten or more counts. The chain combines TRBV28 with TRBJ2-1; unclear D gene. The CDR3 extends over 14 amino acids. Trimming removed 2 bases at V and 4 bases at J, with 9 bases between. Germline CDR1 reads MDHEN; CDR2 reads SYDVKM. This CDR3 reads CASSLVRMYNEQFF. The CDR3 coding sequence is TGTGCCAGCAGTTTAGTCAGGATGTACAATGAGCAGTTCTTC.

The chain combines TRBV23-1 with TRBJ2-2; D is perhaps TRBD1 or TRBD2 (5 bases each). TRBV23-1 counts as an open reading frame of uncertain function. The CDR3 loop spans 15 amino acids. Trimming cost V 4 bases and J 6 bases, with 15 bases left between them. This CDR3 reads CASSPGDRRAGELFF. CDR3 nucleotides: TGCGCCAGCAGTCCCGGGGACCGACGGGCCGGGGAGCTGTTTTTT.

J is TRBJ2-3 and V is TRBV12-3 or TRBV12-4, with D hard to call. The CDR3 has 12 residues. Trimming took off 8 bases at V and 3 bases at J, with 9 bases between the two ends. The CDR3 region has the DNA TGTGCCAGCCGATCACCGACAGATACGCAGTATTTT. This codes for CASRSPTDTQYF.

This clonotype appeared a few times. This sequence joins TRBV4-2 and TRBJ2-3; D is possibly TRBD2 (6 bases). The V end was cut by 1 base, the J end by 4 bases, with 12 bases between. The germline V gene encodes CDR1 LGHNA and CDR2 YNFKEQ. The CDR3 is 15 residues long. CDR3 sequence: CASSQGGTVADTQYF. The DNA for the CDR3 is TGTGCCAGCAGCCAAGGGGGGACTGTGGCAGATACGCAGTATTTT.

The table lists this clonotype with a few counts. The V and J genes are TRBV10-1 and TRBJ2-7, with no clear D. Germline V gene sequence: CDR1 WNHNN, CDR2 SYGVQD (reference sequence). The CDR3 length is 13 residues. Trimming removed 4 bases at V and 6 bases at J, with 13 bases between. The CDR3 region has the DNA TGCGCCAGCAGTGTGAGGCAGAACGGCGAGCAGTACTTC. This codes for CASSVRQNGEQYF.

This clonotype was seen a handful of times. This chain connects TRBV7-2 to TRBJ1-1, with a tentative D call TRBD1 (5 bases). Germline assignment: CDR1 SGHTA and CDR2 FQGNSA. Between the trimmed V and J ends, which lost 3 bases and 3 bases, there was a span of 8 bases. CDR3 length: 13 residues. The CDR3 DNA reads TGTGCCAGCAGCTTCAGGGTTTACACTGAAGCTTTCTTT. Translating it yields CASSFRVYTEAFF.

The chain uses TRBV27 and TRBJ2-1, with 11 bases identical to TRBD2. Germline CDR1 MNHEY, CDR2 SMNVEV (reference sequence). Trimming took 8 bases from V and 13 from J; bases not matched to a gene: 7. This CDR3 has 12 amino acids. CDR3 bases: TGTGCCAGCGGGAGACTAGCGGGACCCCAGTTCTTC. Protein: CASGRLAGPQFF.

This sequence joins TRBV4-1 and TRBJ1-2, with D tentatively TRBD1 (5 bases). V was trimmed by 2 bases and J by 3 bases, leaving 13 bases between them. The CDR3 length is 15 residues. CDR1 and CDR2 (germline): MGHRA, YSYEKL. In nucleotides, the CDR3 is TGCGCCAGCAGCCAACCAATCCAGGGAGACTATGGCTACACCTTC. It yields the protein CASSQPIQGDYGYTF.

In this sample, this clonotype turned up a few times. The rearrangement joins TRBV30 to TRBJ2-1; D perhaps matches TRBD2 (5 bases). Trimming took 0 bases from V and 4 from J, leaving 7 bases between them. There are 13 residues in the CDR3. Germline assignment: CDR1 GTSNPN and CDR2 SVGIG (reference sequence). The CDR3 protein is CAWSVGLYNEQFF. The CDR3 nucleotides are TGTGCCTGGAGTGTAGGACTTTACAATGAGCAGTTCTTC.

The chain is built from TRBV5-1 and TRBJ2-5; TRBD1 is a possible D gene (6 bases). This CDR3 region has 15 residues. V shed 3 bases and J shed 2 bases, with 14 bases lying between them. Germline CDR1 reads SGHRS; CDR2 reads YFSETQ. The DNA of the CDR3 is TGCGCCAGCAGCTCTACCGGGACACCACAAGAGACCCAGTACTTC. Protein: CASSSTGTPQETQYF.

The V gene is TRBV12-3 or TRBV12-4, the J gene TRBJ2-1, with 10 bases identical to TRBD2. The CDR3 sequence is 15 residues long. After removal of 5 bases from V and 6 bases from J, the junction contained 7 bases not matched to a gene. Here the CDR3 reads CASSTLAGGGNEQFF. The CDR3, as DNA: TGTGCCAGCAGTACCTTAGCGGGAGGAGGCAATGAGCAGTTCTTC.

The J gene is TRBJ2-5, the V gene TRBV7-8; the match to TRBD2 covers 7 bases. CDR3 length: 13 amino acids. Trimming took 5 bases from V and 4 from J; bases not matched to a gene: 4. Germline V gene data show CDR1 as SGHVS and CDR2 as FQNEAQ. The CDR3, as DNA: TGTGCCAGCAGCCAGCGGGAAACAGAGACCCAGTACTTC. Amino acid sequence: CASSQRETETQYF.

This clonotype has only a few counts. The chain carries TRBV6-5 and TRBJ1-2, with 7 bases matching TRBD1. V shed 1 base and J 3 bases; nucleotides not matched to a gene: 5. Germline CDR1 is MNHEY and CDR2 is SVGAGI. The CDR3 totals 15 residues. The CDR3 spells CASSYFRDSYYGYTF. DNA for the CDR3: TGTGCCAGCAGTTACTTTAGGGACAGCTACTATGGCTACACCTTC.

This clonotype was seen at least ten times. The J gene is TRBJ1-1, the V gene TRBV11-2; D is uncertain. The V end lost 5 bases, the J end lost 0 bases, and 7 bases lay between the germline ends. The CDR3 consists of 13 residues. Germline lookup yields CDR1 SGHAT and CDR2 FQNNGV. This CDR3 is CASSPPMNTEAFF. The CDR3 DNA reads TGTGCCAGCAGCCCGCCGATGAACACTGAAGCTTTCTTT.

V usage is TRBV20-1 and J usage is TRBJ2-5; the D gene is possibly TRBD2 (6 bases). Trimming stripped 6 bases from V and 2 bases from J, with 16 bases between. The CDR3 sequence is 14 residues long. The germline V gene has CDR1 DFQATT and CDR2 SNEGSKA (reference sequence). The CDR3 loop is CSAKGGVKQETQYF. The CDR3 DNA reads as TGCAGTGCGAAAGGAGGGGTTAAACAAGAGACCCAGTACTTC.

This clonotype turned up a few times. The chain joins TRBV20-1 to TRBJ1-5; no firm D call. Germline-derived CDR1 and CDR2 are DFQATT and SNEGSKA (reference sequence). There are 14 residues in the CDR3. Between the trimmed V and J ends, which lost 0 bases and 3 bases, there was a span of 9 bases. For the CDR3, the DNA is TGCAGTGCTAGAGATCGAACCTCCAATCAGCCCCAGCATTTT. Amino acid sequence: CSARDRTSNQPQHF.

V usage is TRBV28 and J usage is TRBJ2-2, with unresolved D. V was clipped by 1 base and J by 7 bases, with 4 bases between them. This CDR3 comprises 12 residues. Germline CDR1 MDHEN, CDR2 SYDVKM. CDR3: CASSLYIGELFF. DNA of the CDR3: TGTGCCAGCAGTTTATACATCGGGGAGCTGTTTTTT.

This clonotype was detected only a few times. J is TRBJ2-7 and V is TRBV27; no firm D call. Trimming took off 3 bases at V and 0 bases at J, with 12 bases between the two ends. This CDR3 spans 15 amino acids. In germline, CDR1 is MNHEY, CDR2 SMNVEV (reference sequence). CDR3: CASSFGRQSSYEQYF. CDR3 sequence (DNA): TGTGCCAGCAGTTTCGGCAGGCAGAGCTCCTACGAGCAGTACTTC.

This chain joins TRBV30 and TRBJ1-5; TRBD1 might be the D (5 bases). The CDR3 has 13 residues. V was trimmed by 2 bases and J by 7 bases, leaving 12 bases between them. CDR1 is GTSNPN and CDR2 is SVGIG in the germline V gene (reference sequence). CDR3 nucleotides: TGTGCCTGGAGTTCAGGGAAGGGGCAGCCCCAGCATTTT. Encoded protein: CAWSSGKGQPQHF.

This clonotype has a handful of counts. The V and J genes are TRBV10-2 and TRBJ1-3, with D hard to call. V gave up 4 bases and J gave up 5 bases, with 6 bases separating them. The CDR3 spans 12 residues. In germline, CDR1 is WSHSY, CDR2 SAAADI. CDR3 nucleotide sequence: TGCGCCAGCAGTGTCGATAGAAACACCATATATTTT. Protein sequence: CASSVDRNTIYF.